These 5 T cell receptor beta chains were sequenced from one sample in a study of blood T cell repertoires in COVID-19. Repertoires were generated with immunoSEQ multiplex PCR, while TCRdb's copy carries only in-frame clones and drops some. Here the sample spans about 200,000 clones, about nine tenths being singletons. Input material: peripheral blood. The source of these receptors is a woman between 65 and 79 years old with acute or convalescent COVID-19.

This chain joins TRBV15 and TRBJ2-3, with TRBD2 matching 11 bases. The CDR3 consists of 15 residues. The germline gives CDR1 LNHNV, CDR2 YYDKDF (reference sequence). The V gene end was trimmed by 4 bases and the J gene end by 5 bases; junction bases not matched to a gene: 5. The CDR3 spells CATSTLAGERDTQYF. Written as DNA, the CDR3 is TGTGCCACCAGCACACTAGCGGGAGAACGAGATACGCAGTATTTT.

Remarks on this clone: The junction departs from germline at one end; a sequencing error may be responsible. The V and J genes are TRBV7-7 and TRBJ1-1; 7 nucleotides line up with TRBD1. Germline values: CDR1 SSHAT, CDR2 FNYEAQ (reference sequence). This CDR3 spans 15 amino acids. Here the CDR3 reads CASSPGTDGDTEAFF. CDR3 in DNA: TGTGCTAGCAGCCCCGGGACAGATGGGGACACTGAAGCTTTCTTT.

This CDR3 reads CASWTSGRVVGELFF. The DNA for the CDR3 is TGTGCCAGCTGGACTAGCGGGAGGGTGGTCGGGGAGCTGTTTTTT. The chain recombines TRBV9 with TRBJ2-2; 15 bases match TRBD2. CDR1 is SGDLS and CDR2 is YYNGEE in the germline V gene. The V and J ends lost 7 bases and 7 bases, in that order; junction bases with no gene match: 5. This CDR3 region has 15 residues.

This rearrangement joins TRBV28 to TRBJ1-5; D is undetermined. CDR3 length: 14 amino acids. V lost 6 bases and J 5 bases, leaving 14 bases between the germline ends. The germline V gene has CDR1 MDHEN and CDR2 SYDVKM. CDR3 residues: CASRPGRYDQPQHF. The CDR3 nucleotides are TGTGCCAGCAGACCAGGCCGTTACGATCAGCCCCAGCATTTT.

Written as DNA, the CDR3 is TGTGCCAGCAGCTTAAGACAGAGCTCCTACGAGCAGTACTTC. Translating it yields CASSLRQSSYEQYF. The chain recombines TRBV13 with TRBJ2-7; tentatively, D is TRBD1 (5 bases). Germline V lookup: CDR1 PRHDT, CDR2 FYEKMQ (reference sequence). The CDR3 consists of 14 residues. V was cut by 2 bases and J by 0 bases, with 8 bases left in between.